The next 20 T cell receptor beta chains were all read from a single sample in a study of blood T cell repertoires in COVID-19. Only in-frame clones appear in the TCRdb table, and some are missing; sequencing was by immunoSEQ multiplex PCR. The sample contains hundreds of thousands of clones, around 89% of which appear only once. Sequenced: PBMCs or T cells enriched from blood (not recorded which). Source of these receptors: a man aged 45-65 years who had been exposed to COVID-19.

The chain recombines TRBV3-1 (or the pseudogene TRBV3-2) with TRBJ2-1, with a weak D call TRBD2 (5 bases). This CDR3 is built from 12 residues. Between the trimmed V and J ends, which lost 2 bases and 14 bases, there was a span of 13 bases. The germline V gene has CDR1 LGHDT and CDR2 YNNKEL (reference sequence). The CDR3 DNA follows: TGTGCCAGCAGCCAACACGAGGGCGAGGAGTTCTTC. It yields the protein CASSQHEGEEFF.

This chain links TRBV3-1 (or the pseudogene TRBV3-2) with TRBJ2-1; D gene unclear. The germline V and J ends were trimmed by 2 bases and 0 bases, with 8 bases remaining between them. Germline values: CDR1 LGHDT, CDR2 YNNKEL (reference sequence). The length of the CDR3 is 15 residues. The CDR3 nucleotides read TGTGCCAGCAGCCAAACTTCTAGCTCCTACAATGAGCAGTTCTTC. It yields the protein CASSQTSSSYNEQFF.

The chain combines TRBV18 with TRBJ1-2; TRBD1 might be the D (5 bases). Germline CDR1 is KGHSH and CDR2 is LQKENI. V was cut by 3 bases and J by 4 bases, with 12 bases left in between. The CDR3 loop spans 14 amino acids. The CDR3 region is CASSPEGTGYGYTF. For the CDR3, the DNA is TGTGCCAGCTCACCGGAGGGGACGGGCTATGGCTACACCTTC. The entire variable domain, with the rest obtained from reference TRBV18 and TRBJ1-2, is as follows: NAGVMQNPRHLVRRRGQEARLRCSPMKGHSHVYWYRQLPEEGLKFMVYLQKENIIDESGMPKERFSAEFPKEGPSILRIQQVVRGDSAAYFCASSPEGTGYGYTFGSGTRLTVV.

In nucleotides, the CDR3 is TGTGCCAGTGGACAGGGGGCATACACTGAAGCTTTCTTT. Translated: CASGQGAYTEAFF. This chain uses TRBV19 with TRBJ1-1; 11 bases map to TRBD1. The CDR3 loop spans 13 amino acids. The V segment lost 8 bases and the J segment 3 bases; nucleotides outside the gene matches: 2. Germline loops: CDR1 LNHDA, CDR2 SQIVND (reference sequence). The full variable domain, completed using reference TRBV19 and TRBJ1-1, is DGGITQSPKYLFRKEGQNVTLSCEQNLNHDAMYWYRQDPGQGLRLIYYSQIVNDFQKGDIAEGYSVSREKKESFPLTVTSAQKNPTAFYLCASGQGAYTEAFFGQGTRLTVV.

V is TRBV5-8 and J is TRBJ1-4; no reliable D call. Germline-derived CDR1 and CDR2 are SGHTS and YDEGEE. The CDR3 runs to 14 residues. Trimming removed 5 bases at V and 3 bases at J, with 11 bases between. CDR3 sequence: CASRPTGANEKLFF. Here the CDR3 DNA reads TGTGCCAGCAGACCGACGGGAGCTAATGAAAAACTGTTTTTT.

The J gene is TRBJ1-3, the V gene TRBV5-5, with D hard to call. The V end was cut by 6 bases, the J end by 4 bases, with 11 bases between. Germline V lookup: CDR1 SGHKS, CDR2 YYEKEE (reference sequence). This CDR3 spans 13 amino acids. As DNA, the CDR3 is TGTGCCAGCACCCCGCGGATGGGAAACACCATATATTTT. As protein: CASTPRMGNTIYF.

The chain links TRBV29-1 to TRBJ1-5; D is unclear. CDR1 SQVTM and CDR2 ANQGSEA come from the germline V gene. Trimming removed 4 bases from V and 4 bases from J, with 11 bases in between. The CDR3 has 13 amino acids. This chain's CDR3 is CSVAGPGNQPQHF. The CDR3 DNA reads TGCAGCGTTGCTGGGCCGGGGAATCAGCCCCAGCATTTT.

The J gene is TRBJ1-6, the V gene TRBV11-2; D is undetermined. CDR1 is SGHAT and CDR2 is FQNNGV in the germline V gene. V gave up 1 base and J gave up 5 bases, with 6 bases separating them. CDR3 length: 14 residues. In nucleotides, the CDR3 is TGTGCCAGCAGCTTAGGGAGGAATAATTCACCCCTCCACTTT. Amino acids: CASSLGRNNSPLHF.

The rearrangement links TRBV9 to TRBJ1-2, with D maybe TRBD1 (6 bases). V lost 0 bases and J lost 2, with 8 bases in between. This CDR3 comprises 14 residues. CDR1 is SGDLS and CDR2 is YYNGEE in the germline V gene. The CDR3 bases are TGTGCCAGCAGCGTAGGGGACACCAACTATGGCTACACCTTC. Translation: CASSVGDTNYGYTF. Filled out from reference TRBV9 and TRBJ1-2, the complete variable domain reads DSGVTQTPKHLITATGQRVTLRCSPRSGDLSVYWYQQSLDQGLQFLIQYYNGEERAKGNILERFSAQQFPDLHSELNLSSLELGDSALYFCASSVGDTNYGYTFGSGTRLTVV.

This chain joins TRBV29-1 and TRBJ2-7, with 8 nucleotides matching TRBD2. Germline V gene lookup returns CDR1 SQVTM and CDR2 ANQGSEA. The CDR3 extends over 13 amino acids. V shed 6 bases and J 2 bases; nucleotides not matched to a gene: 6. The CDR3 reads CSVSPAGAYEQYV. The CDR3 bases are TGCAGCGTAAGTCCAGCGGGGGCCTACGAGCAGTACGTC.

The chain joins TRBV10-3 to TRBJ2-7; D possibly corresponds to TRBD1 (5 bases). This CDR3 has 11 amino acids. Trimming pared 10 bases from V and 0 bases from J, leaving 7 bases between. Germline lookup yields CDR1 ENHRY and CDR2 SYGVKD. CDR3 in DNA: TGTGCCACTCAGGGCTCCTACGAGCAGTACTTC. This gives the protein CATQGSYEQYF.

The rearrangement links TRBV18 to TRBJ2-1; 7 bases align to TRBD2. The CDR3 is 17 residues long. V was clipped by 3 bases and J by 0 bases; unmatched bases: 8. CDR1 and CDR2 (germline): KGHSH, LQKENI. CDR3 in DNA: TGTGCCAGCTCACCGCCTTTCGGGAGGAGCTCCTACAATGAGCAGTTCTTC. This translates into CASSPPFGRSSYNEQFF.

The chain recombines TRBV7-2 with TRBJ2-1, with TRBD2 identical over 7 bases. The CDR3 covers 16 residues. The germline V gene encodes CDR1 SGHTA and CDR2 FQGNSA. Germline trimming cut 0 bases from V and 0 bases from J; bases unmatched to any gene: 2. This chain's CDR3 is CASSLAGGASYNEQFF. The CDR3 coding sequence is TGTGCCAGCAGCTTAGCGGGAGGGGCCTCCTACAATGAGCAGTTCTTC. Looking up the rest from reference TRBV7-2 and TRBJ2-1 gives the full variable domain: GAGVSQSPSNKVTEKGKDVELRCDPISGHTALYWYRQSLGQGLEFLIYFQGNSAPDKSGLPSDRFSAERTGGSVSTLTIQRTQQEDSAVYLCASSLAGGASYNEQFFGPGTRLTVL.

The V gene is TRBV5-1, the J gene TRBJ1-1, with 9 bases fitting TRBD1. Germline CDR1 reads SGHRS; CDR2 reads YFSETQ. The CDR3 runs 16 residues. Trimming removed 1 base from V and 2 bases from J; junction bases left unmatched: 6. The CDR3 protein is CASSLPQGQGNTEAFF. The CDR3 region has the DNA TGCGCCAGCAGCTTGCCACAGGGACAGGGAAACACTGAAGCTTTCTTT.

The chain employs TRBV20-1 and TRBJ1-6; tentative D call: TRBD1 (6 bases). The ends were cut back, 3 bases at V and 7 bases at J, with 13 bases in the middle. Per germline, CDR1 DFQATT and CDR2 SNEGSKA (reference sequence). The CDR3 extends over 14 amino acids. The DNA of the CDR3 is TGCAGTGCTAGTGGGGACATGGAGAATTCACCCCTCCACTTT. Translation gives CSASGDMENSPLHF.

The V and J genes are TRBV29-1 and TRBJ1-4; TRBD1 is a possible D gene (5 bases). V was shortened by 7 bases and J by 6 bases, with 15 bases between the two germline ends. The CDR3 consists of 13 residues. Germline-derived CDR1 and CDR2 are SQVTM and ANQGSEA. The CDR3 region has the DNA TGCAGCGGACGCAGGGTCGGATATGAAAAACTGTTTTTT. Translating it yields CSGRRVGYEKLFF.

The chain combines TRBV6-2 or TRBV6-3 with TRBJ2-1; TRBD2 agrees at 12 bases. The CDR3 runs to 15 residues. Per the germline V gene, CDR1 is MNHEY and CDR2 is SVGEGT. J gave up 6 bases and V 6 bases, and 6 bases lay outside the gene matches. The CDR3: CASSTGLAGSNEQFF. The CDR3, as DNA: TGTGCCAGCAGCACTGGACTAGCGGGATCCAATGAGCAGTTCTTC.

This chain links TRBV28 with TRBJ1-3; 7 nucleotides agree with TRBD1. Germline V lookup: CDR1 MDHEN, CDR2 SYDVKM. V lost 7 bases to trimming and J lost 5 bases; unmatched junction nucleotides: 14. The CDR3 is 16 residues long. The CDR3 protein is CASNPSGTAARNTIYF. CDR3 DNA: TGTGCCAGCAACCCTTCCGGGACAGCCGCCAGAAACACCATATATTTT. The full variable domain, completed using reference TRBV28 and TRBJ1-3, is DVKVTQSSRYLVKRTGEKVFLECVQDMDHENMFWYRQDPGLGLRLIYFSYDVKMKEKGDIPEGYSVSREKKERFSLILESASTNQTSMYLCASNPSGTAARNTIYFGEGSWLTVV.

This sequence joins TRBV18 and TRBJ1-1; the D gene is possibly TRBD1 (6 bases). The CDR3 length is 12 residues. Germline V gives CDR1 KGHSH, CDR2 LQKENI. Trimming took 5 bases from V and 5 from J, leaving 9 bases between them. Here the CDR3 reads CASSAGVTEAFF. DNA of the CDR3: TGTGCCAGCTCAGCAGGGGTTACTGAAGCTTTCTTT.

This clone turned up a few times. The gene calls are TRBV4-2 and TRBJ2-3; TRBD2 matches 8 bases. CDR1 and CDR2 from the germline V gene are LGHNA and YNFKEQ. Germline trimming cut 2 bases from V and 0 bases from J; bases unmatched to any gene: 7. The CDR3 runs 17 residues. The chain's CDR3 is CASSQRGAGGSTDTQYF. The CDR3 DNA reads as TGTGCCAGCAGCCAACGTGGGGCGGGAGGAAGCACAGATACGCAGTATTTT.